These T cell receptor beta chains were read from a single sample in a study of Ad26.COV2.S vaccination and SARS-CoV-2 variants. The method was immunoSEQ multiplex PCR; TCRdb's version includes in-frame clones alone and lacks a portion of them. The sample has 440,000 or so clones; approximately 92% are singletons. The specimen comprised peripheral blood, sampled in a trial of Ad26.COV2.S vaccine versus placebo. These receptor sequences come from a person aged 18-60 years who received the Ad26.COV2.S COVID-19 vaccine or a placebo. CDR3s include the opening cysteine and the closing phenylalanine or tryptophan. D genes are given only for firm matches. A clone size is listed for some rows: how often the clone was seen (once, few, many), or a class if it is expanded.

TRBJ1-2,NA,NA,TRBV25-1,TGTGCCAGCAGTGATTTACAGGGAGTCTATGGCTACACCTTC,CASSDLQGVYGYTF
TRBJ1-2,TRBD1,NA,TRBV13,TGTGCCAGCAGCTTAGGAGGGACAGGGGGCCGCGAGCGGAACTATGGCTACACCTTC,CASSLGGTGGRERNYGYTF
TRBJ2-3,TRBD1,NA,TRBV4-1,TGCGCCAGCAGCCACCGGGACAGGGTTTCAGATACGCAGTATTTT,CASSHRDRVSDTQYF
TRBJ2-7,TRBD2,NA,TRBV4-1,TGCGCCAGCAGCCAAAGCCGACTAGCGGGAAAATACGAGCAGTACTTC,CASSQSRLAGKYEQYF
TRBJ2-3,TRBD2,NA,TRBV2,TGTGCCAGCAGTCTAGCGGGCCGCACAGATACGCAGTATTTT,CASSLAGRTDTQYF
TRBJ1-6,NA,few,TRBV27,TGTGCCAGCAGTTTATCTGAGGCCTCACCCCTCCACTTT,CASSLSEASPLHF
TRBJ2-3,NA,NA,TRBV20-1,TGCAGTGCGCAACTGCCGGATACGCAGTATTTT,CSAQLPDTQYF
TRBJ1-2,NA,NA,TRBV4-3,TGCGCCAGCAGGGGTGGATATGGCTACACCTTC,CASRGGYGYTF
TRBJ2-3,TRBD1,NA,TRBV3-1/TRBV3-2,TGTGCCAGCAGCCAGGACAGGGGGCTACCCACAGATACGCAGTATTTT,CASSQDRGLPTDTQYF
TRBJ1-6,NA,few,TRBV6-2/TRBV6-3,TGTGCCAGCAGTTACCTTCACGAGTCACCCCTCCACTTT,CASSYLHESPLHF